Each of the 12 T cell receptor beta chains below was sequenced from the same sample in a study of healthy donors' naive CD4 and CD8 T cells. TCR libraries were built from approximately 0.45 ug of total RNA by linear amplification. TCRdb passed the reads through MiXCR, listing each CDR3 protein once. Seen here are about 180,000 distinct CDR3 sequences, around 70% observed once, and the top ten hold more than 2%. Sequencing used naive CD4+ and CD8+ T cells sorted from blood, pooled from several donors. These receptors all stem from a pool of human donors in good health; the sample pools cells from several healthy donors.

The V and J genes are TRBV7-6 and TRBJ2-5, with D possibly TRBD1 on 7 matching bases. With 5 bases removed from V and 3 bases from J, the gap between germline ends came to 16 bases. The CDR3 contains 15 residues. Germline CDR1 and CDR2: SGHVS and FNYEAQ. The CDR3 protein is CASSGGTANKETQYF. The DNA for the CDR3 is TGTGCCAGCAGCGGAGGGACAGCGAATAAAGAGACCCAGTACTTC.

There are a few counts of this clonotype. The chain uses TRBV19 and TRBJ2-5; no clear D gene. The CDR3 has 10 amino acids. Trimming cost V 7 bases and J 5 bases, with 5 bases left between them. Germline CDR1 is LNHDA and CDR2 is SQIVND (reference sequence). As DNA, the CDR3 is TGTGCCAGTATGGGGGAGACCCAGTACTTC. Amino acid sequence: CASMGETQYF.

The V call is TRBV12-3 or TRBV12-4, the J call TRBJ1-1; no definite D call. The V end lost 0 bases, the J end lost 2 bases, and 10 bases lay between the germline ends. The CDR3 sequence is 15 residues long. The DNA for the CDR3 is TGTGCCAGCAGTTTAGCTCCGGGCCTAAACACTGAAGCTTTCTTT. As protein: CASSLAPGLNTEAFF.

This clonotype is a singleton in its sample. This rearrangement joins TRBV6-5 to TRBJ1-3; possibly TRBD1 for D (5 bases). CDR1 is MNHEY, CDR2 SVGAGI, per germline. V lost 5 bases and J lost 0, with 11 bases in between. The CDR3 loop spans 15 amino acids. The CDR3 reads CASSRKGTSGNTIYF. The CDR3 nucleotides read TGTGCCAGCAGTAGGAAAGGGACCTCTGGAAACACCATATATTTT.

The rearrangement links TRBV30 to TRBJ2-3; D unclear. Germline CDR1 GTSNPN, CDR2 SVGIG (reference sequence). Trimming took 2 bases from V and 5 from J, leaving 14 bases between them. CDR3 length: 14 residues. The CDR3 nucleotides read TGTGCCTGGAGTCCAACCGGGTTGCTAGATACGCAGTATTTT. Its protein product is CAWSPTGLLDTQYF.

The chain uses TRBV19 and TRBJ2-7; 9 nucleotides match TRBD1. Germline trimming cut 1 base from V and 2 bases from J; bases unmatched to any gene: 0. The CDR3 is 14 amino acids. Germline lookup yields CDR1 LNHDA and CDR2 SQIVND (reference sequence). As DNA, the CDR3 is TGTGCCAGTAGTATAGGGACAGGGGCCTACGAGCAGTACTTC. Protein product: CASSIGTGAYEQYF.

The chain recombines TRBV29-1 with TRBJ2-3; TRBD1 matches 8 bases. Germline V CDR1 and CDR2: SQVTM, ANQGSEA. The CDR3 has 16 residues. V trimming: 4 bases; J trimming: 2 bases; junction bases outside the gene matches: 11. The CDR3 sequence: CSVAGGAAGYTDTQYF. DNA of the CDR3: TGCAGCGTTGCAGGGGGCGCAGCGGGCTACACAGATACGCAGTATTTT.

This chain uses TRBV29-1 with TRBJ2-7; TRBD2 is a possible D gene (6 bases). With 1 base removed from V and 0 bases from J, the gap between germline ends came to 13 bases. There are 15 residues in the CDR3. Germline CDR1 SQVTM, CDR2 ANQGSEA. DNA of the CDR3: TGCAGCGTTGAAGCACCGGGACTGAGCTCCTACGAGCAGTACTTC. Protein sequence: CSVEAPGLSSYEQYF.

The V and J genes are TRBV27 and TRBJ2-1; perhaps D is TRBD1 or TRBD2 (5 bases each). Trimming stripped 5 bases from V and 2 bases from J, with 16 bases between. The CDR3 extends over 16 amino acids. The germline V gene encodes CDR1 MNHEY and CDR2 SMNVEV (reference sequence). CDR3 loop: CASSLHRGPAYNEQFF. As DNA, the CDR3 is TGTGCCAGCAGTCTTCATCGGGGCCCAGCCTACAATGAGCAGTTCTTC.

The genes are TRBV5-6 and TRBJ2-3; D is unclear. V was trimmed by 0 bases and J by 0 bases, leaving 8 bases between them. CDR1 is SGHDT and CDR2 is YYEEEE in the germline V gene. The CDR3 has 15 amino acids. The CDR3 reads CASSLGTQSTDTQYF. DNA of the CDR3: TGTGCCAGCAGCTTGGGGACCCAGAGCACAGATACGCAGTATTTT.

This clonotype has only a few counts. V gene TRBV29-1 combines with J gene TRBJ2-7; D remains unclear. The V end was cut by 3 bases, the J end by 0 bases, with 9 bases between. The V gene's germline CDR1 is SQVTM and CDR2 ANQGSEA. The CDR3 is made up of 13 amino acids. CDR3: CSVEPESSYEQYF. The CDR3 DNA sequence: TGCAGCGTTGAGCCCGAGAGCTCCTACGAGCAGTACTTC.

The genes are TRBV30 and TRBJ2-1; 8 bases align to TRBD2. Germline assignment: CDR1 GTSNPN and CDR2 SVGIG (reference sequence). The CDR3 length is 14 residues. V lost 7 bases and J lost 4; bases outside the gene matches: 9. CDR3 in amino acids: CASQLASGYNEQFF. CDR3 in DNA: TGTGCCTCCCAACTGGCTAGCGGGTACAATGAGCAGTTCTTC. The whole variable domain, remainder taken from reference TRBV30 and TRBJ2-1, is SQTIHQWPATLVQPVGSPLSLECTVEGTSNPNLYWYRQAAGRGLQLLFYSVGIGQISSEVPQNLSASRPQDRQFILSSKKLLLSDSGFYLCASQLASGYNEQFFGPGTRLTVL.